This TCR beta chain was recorded in a study of vaccination and CD4 T cells after COVID-19. This clonotype was recorded a few times. The antigen is undetermined. Germline trimming cut 1 base from V and 7 bases from J; bases unmatched to any gene: 8. Germline V gene sequence: CDR1 SGHAT, CDR2 FQNNGV. The CDR3 spans 16 residues. With the Oncomine TCR Beta short-read assay, DNA from cultured CD4+ T cells was sequenced. A single record per CDR3 protein comes from TCRdb applying MiXCR to the PCR reads. The repertoire holds about 14,000 distinct CDR3 sequences, around a third seen once, with roughly a tenth in the top ten. The treatment: roughly 11-day PBMC culture with coronavirus spike peptide pools or control peptides (ViraFEST assay).

This clonotype originated in a human donor who had recovered from COVID-19. The starting material was CD4+ T cells from blood, cultured in vitro, obtained after SARS-CoV-2 vaccination. The chain links TRBV11-2 to TRBJ2-5, with TRBD2 matching 11 bases. In nucleotides, the CDR3 is TGTGCCAGCAGCTTAGGATTGGGGACTAGCGGTATGACCCAGTACTTC. Translated: CASSLGLGTSGMTQYF. Based on the CDR3 plus reference TRBV11-2 and TRBJ2-5, the full variable domain is EAGVAQSPRYKIIEKRQSVAFWCNPISGHATLYWYQQILGQGPKLLIQFQNNGVVDDSQLPKDRFSAERLKGVDSTLKIQPAKLEDSAVYLCASSLGLGTSGMTQYFGPGTRLLVL.